The 30 T cell receptor beta chains below come from one sample, sequenced in a study of CD8 T cells in ankylosing spondylitis. TCRdb re-derived calls from the 5' RACE reads in MiXCR, one entry per CDR3 protein. Among tens of thousands of distinct CDR3 sequences, about 7% were seen once, and the ten largest hold approximately 8.5%. Material for sequencing was blood, either unsorted or a sorted T cell fraction (not recorded which). These TCRs come from a female donor with ankylosing spondylitis or in good health (not recorded which).

This clonotype was counted at least ten times. The rearrangement links TRBV12-3 or TRBV12-4 to TRBJ2-2, with 7 bases fitting TRBD1. This CDR3 comprises 13 residues. Trimming cost V 7 bases and J 4 bases; bases outside gene matches: 3. The CDR3: CASKQGITGELFF. CDR3 DNA: TGTGCCAGCAAACAGGGGATCACCGGGGAGCTGTTTTTT.

Many counts were recorded for this clonotype. This rearrangement joins TRBV5-1 to TRBJ1-5, with TRBD1 matching over 9 bases. V trimming: 4 bases; J trimming: 5 bases; junction bases outside the gene matches: 4. Germline assignment: CDR1 SGHRS and CDR2 YFSETQ. CDR3 size: 14 residues. The CDR3 is CASSQTGGDQPQHF. CDR3 DNA sequence: TGCGCCAGCAGCCAGACAGGGGGGGATCAGCCCCAGCATTTT. The variable domain in full, completed from reference TRBV5-1 and TRBJ1-5, reads KAGVTQTPRYLIKTRGQQVTLSCSPISGHRSVSWYQQTPGQGLQFLFEYFSETQRNKGNFPGRFSGRQFSNSRSEMNVSTLELGDSALYLCASSQTGGDQPQHFGDGTRLSIL.

This clonotype was detected ten times or more. This chain links TRBV3-1 with TRBJ2-3, with D uncertain. The CDR3 is 16 residues long. V was clipped by 1 base and J by 1 base, with 12 bases between them. The germline V gene encodes CDR1 LGHDT and CDR2 YNNKEL (reference sequence). CDR3 region: CASSQVELDGTDTQYF. CDR3 DNA sequence: TGTGCCAGCAGCCAAGTTGAATTGGATGGCACAGATACGCAGTATTTT.

In its sample, this clonotype was seen many times. The chain recombines TRBV7-7 with TRBJ1-1; no definite D call. Germline V gene data show CDR1 as SSHAT and CDR2 as FNYEAQ (reference sequence). The CDR3 loop spans 16 amino acids. V dropped 5 bases and J dropped 0 bases, with 16 bases sitting between them. CDR3 protein: CASSPSKGNMNTEAFF. The CDR3, as DNA: TGTGCCAGCAGCCCCAGCAAAGGGAACATGAACACTGAAGCTTTCTTT.

The CDR3 nucleotides are TGTGCCAGCAGCGCTAATTACATGGAAGGCTACACCTTC. Its translation: CASSANYMEGYTF. The chain couples TRBV14 to TRBJ1-2; D gene ambiguous. Trimming stripped 5 bases from V and 8 bases from J, with 15 bases between. Germline V lookup: CDR1 SGHDN, CDR2 FVKESK. The CDR3 runs 13 residues.

This clonotype occurred a few times. V gene TRBV7-2 combines with J gene TRBJ1-1, with a possible D match to TRBD1 (5 bases). Trimming shortened V by 5 bases and J by 1 base, and 11 bases separated the two germline ends. CDR1 is SGHTA, CDR2 FQGNSA, per germline. The CDR3 runs 14 residues. The DNA for the CDR3 is TGTGCCAGCAGCACGGGACTTTGGAACACTGAAGCTTTCTTT. It is translated as CASSTGLWNTEAFF.

This clonotype was seen ten or more times. J is TRBJ2-2 and V is TRBV5-6, with D perhaps TRBD1 or TRBD2 (5 bases each). V gave up 2 bases and J gave up 5 bases, with 16 bases separating them. This CDR3 comprises 16 residues. Germline V gene lookup returns CDR1 SGHDT and CDR2 YYEEEE. The CDR3 DNA is TGTGCCAGCAGCTTCGTCGTCAGGGAGTGGACCGGGGAGCTGTTTTTT. As protein: CASSFVVREWTGELFF.

This clonotype was observed many times. This rearrangement joins TRBV6-5 to TRBJ1-6; D might be TRBD1 (5 bases). The germline V gene has CDR1 MNHEY and CDR2 SVGAGI. This CDR3 is 15 amino acids long. Trimming took off 2 bases at V and 10 bases at J, with 15 bases between the two ends. DNA for the CDR3: TGTGCCAGCAGTTACATCTCAAGGGGAGGCTCACCCCTCCACTTT. It specifies CASSYISRGGSPLHF.

This clonotype was detected many times. This chain connects TRBV12-3 or TRBV12-4 to TRBJ2-1, with unresolved D. Between the trimmed V and J ends, which lost 5 bases and 0 bases, there was a span of 17 bases. The CDR3 spans 17 residues. The CDR3 region has the DNA TGTGCCAGCAGTGGCCGCCTAGTCCTGAGCTCCTACAATGAGCAGTTCTTC. Amino acids: CASSGRLVLSSYNEQFF.

This clonotype has at least ten counts. The V and J genes are TRBV7-9 and TRBJ1-5, with 8 bases identical to TRBD1. The CDR3 extends over 15 amino acids. Germline CDR1 is SEHNR and CDR2 is FQNEAQ (reference sequence). V shed 1 base and J 4 bases; nucleotides not matched to a gene: 3. The CDR3 DNA sequence: TGTGCCAGCAGCTTAGATAGGACAGGGAATCAGCCCCAGCATTTT. Amino acids: CASSLDRTGNQPQHF.

The chain couples TRBV3-1 to TRBJ2-3; no definite D call. The germline V and J ends were trimmed by 11 bases and 3 bases, with 30 bases remaining between them. The length of the CDR3 is 18 residues. CDR1 LGHDT and CDR2 YNNKEL come from the germline V gene (reference sequence). The CDR3 DNA follows: TGTGCCTGCTGCCAAGATCTGTCGCTTGGGGTAGCTACAGATACGCAGTATTTT. Its protein is CACCQDLSLGVATDTQYF.

This clonotype came up many times. The gene calls are TRBV6-2 or TRBV6-3 and TRBJ1-1; D not certain. CDR3 length: 13 amino acids. Trimming pared 8 bases from V and 1 base from J, leaving 11 bases between. CDR1 MNHEY and CDR2 SVGEGT come from the germline V gene. CDR3 nucleotide sequence: TGTGCCAGCTCTACCCTGGAGAACACTGAAGCTTTCTTT. Protein product: CASSTLENTEAFF.

This clonotype was counted at least ten times. This chain uses TRBV20-1 with TRBJ1-6, with 7 bases matching TRBD1. This CDR3 comprises 15 residues. The V gene end was trimmed by 3 bases and the J gene end by 17 bases; junction bases not matched to a gene: 19. Germline V gives CDR1 DFQATT, CDR2 SNEGSKA (reference sequence). The CDR3 loop is CSARGLDREEWGVHF. CDR3 nucleotide sequence: TGCAGTGCTAGGGGATTAGACAGGGAGGAATGGGGGGTCCACTTT.

There are a few counts of this clonotype. The chain is built from TRBV15 and TRBJ1-1; unclear D gene. The CDR3 covers 15 residues. V gave up 0 bases and J gave up 1 base, with 9 bases separating them. The germline V gene has CDR1 LNHNV and CDR2 YYDKDF (reference sequence). CDR3 in DNA: TGTGCCACCAGCAGAGATTTGGCGGGGAACACTGAAGCTTTCTTT. It translates to CATSRDLAGNTEAFF.

The table lists this clonotype with many counts. The chain recombines TRBV5-1 with TRBJ2-7; 7 nucleotides line up with TRBD1. This CDR3 has 15 residues. Germline-derived CDR1 and CDR2 are SGHRS and YFSETQ. V lost 1 base, J lost 2 bases, and 6 bases stayed unmatched. The CDR3 region is CASSLSGTAPYEQYF. The DNA of the CDR3 is TGCGCCAGCAGCTTGTCCGGGACAGCCCCCTACGAGCAGTACTTC.

This chain joins TRBV7-9 and TRBJ2-2, with D possibly being TRBD2 (5 bases). The CDR3 runs to 14 residues. Germline CDR1 and CDR2: SEHNR and FQNEAQ (reference sequence). The ends were cut back, 3 bases at V and 5 bases at J, with 10 bases in the middle. CDR3 loop: CASSLLGSTGELFF. CDR3 in DNA: TGTGCCAGCAGCTTGCTTGGGAGTACCGGGGAGCTGTTTTTT.

At least ten counts were recorded for this clonotype. The chain uses TRBV20-1 and TRBJ2-1; 8 bases line up with TRBD2. Trimming removed 3 bases from V and 6 bases from J; junction bases left unmatched: 10. The CDR3 spans 15 residues. The V gene's germline CDR1 is DFQATT and CDR2 SNEGSKA (reference sequence). In DNA form, the CDR3 reads TGCAGTGCTAGTCGCCCCCGCGGGGGGTTCAATGAGCAGTTCTTC. Translation gives CSASRPRGGFNEQFF.

Many counts were recorded for this clonotype. This sequence joins TRBV14 and TRBJ1-2; 9 bases align to TRBD1. Germline-derived CDR1 and CDR2 are SGHDN and FVKESK. CDR3 length equals 16 residues. Unmatched junction bases numbered 9, after V lost 4 bases and J lost 3 bases. In nucleotides, the CDR3 is TGTGCCAGCAGCCCCCGAACAGGGGGCGCGGACTATGGCTACACCTTC. Translating it yields CASSPRTGGADYGYTF.

In its sample, this clonotype was seen a few times. The chain links TRBV28 to TRBJ2-2; D is possibly TRBD1 (6 bases). The V and J ends lost 8 bases and 3 bases respectively, with 16 bases between them. The CDR3 has 15 residues. The V gene's germline CDR1 is MDHEN and CDR2 SYDVKM. The CDR3 is CASYYQGRDTGELFF. In DNA, the CDR3 is TGTGCCAGCTATTACCAGGGGAGAGACACCGGGGAGCTGTTTTTT.

In this sample, this clonotype turned up many times. The rearrangement uses TRBV7-6 and TRBJ2-5; D not resolved. Germline CDR1 and CDR2: SGHVS and FNYEAQ. V was shortened by 5 bases and J by 5 bases, with 9 bases between the two germline ends. The CDR3 is 12 residues long. The CDR3 sequence: CASSDQLETQYF. CDR3 nucleotides: TGTGCCAGCAGCGACCAATTGGAGACCCAGTACTTC.

V and J are TRBV7-2 and TRBJ2-3, with D possibly TRBD2 on 7 matching bases. CDR1 and CDR2 (germline): SGHTA, FQGNSA. The V end was cut by 1 base, the J end by 2 bases, with 13 bases between. The CDR3 consists of 16 residues. The CDR3: CASSLVAGAITDTQYF. The CDR3 nucleotides read TGTGCCAGCAGCTTAGTTGCGGGGGCCATCACAGATACGCAGTATTTT.

This clonotype was recorded at least ten times. V and J are TRBV2 and TRBJ1-6; 11 positions match TRBD1. The CDR3 has 13 residues. The junction had 1 base not matched to a gene; V was cut back by 6 bases and J by 9 bases. Germline V lookup: CDR1 SNHLY, CDR2 FYNNEI. CDR3 sequence: CASSGQGASPLHF. DNA of the CDR3: TGTGCCAGCAGCGGACAGGGGGCTTCACCCCTCCACTTT.

This clonotype was observed at least ten times. The chain joins TRBV11-2 to TRBJ2-2, with a tentative D call TRBD1 (6 bases). CDR1 is SGHAT, CDR2 FQNNGV, per germline. The CDR3 covers 17 residues. V lost 0 bases, J lost 0 bases, and 11 bases lay in between. CDR3 bases: TGTGCCAGCAGCTTAGATGGGGACACATCGAACACCGGGGAGCTGTTTTTT. Protein sequence: CASSLDGDTSNTGELFF.

Only a few counts were recorded for this clonotype. V and J are TRBV29-1 and TRBJ1-5; TRBD1 is a possible D gene (5 bases). The CDR3 covers 13 residues. With 4 bases removed from V and 6 bases from J, the gap between germline ends came to 13 bases. CDR1 and CDR2 (germline): SQVTM, ANQGSEA. The CDR3 loop reads CSVAWDPAQPQHF. CDR3 nucleotide sequence: TGCAGCGTTGCATGGGACCCGGCTCAGCCCCAGCATTTT. Drawing the rest from reference TRBV29-1 and TRBJ1-5, the complete variable domain is SAVISQKPSRDICQRGTSLTIQCQVDSQVTMMFWYRQQPGQSLTLIATANQGSEATYESGFVIDKFPISRPNLTFSTLTVSNMSPEDSSIYLCSVAWDPAQPQHFGDGTRLSIL.

At least ten counts were recorded for this clonotype. The CDR3 DNA reads TGTGCCAGCTCACTGTTCCCGCGGGGAGAGCATAATGAGCAGTTCTTC. As protein: CASSLFPRGEHNEQFF. V usage is TRBV18 and J usage is TRBJ2-1; D possibly corresponds to TRBD2 (6 bases). This CDR3 has 16 residues. V lost 4 bases and J lost 7, with 20 bases in between. Germline CDR1 is KGHSH and CDR2 is LQKENI.

This clonotype was seen many times. V is TRBV5-6 and J is TRBJ2-1; 14 nucleotides agree with TRBD2. The V gene end was trimmed by 4 bases and the J gene end by 9 bases; junction bases not matched to a gene: 9. The length of the CDR3 is 16 residues. CDR1 is SGHDT, CDR2 YYEEEE, per germline. This chain's CDR3 is CASSPGTSGGVVEQFF. CDR3 DNA: TGTGCCAGCAGCCCCGGGACTAGCGGGGGTGTCGTTGAGCAGTTCTTC.

At least ten counts were recorded for this clonotype. The chain joins TRBV6-1 to TRBJ2-5; possible D gene TRBD2, 7 bases. Germline loops: CDR1 MNHNS, CDR2 SASEGT. The CDR3 is 15 residues long. Trimming left V 5 bases short and J 1 base short, with 14 bases between. CDR3 sequence: CASSPPRGGQETQYF. CDR3 DNA: TGTGCCAGCAGTCCTCCTAGGGGGGGCCAAGAGACCCAGTACTTC.

This clonotype was seen repeatedly, ten times or more. V is TRBV20-1 and J is TRBJ2-6; D call uncertain. V was shortened by 1 base and J by 4 bases, with 8 bases between the two germline ends. Germline CDR1 and CDR2: DFQATT and SNEGSKA (reference sequence). The CDR3 extends over 14 amino acids. CDR3 region: CSARGAAGANVLTF. DNA for the CDR3: TGCAGTGCTAGAGGTGCCGCGGGGGCCAACGTCCTGACTTTC.

This rearrangement joins TRBV6-5 to TRBJ1-2; D is perhaps TRBD1 (6 bases). Trimming took 0 bases from V and 4 from J, leaving 9 bases between them. There are 14 residues in the CDR3. CDR1 and CDR2 from the germline V gene are MNHEY and SVGAGI. The CDR3 protein is CASSYSEGGYGYTF. DNA for the CDR3: TGTGCCAGCAGTTACTCAGAAGGGGGCTATGGCTACACCTTC.

The chain uses TRBV19 and TRBJ2-1; no clear D gene. Germline CDR1 is LNHDA and CDR2 is SQIVND (reference sequence). Trimming took off 6 bases at V and 0 bases at J, with 12 bases between the two ends. This CDR3 has 15 residues. CDR3 in DNA: TGTGCCAGTAGGAGTGGGATCAGCTCCTACAATGAGCAGTTCTTC. Protein sequence: CASRSGISSYNEQFF. The full variable domain, rest sourced from reference TRBV19 and TRBJ2-1, is DGGITQSPKYLFRKEGQNVTLSCEQNLNHDAMYWYRQDPGQGLRLIYYSQIVNDFQKGDIAEGYSVSREKKESFPLTVTSAQKNPTAFYLCASRSGISSYNEQFFGPGTRLTVL.